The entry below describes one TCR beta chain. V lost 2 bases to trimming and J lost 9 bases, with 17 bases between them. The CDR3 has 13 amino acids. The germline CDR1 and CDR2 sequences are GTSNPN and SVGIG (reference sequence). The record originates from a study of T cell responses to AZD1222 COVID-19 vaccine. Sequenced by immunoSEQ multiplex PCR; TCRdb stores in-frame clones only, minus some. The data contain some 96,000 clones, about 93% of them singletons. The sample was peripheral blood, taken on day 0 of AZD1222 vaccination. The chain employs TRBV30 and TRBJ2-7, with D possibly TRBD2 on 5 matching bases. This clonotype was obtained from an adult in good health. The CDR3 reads CAWSRTSLVGQYF. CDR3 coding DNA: TGTGCCTGGAGTCGGACTTCTCTAGTGGGGCAGTACTTC.